These 27 T cell receptor beta chains originate from one sample sequenced in a study of fetal regulatory T cell absence and autoimmunity. Assay used: immunoSEQ multiplex PCR; TCRdb lists only in-frame clones, some missing. The data contain 95,000 to 100,000 clones, about three quarters of them singletons. The sequenced sample was pancreas tissue. All receptors derive from a male donor with IPEX syndrome.

The chain is built from TRBV4-1 and TRBJ1-1; D is possibly TRBD1 (5 bases). Trimming left V 0 bases short and J 5 bases short, with 13 bases between. The CDR3 extends over 15 amino acids. Germline V lookup: CDR1 MGHRA, CDR2 YSYEKL. The CDR3 loop is CASSQESLGGTEAFF. The CDR3 DNA reads TGCGCCAGCAGCCAAGAGAGCCTGGGGGGAACTGAAGCTTTCTTT.

The genes are TRBV10-2 and TRBJ2-7, with TRBD1 matching 7 bases. The trim removed 6 bases at V and 3 bases at J, leaving 2 bases unmatched. There are 12 residues in the CDR3. Germline CDR1 WSHSY, CDR2 SAAADI. The CDR3 DNA reads as TGCGCCAGCAGAGGACAGGTCTACGAGCAGTACTTC. Translated, it gives CASRGQVYEQYF.

This clone was detected only a few times. This chain connects TRBV2 to TRBJ2-7, with 12 bases lining up with TRBD2. CDR3 length: 12 residues. V lost 10 bases and J lost 7; bases outside the gene matches: 5. Germline V CDR1 and CDR2: SNHLY, FYNNEI. CDR3 residues: CAKGLAGREQYF. The CDR3 nucleotides read TGTGCCAAGGGACTAGCGGGTAGAGAGCAGTACTTC. Combining the CDR3 with reference TRBV2 and TRBJ2-7 gives the whole variable domain EPEVTQTPSHQVTQMGQEVILRCVPISNHLYFYWYRQILGQKVEFLVSFYNNEISEKSEIFDDQFSVERPDGSNFTLKIRSTKLEDSAMYFCAKGLAGREQYFGPGTRLTVT.

This clone was observed once. This rearrangement joins TRBV5-4 to TRBJ2-6, with D tentatively TRBD2 (5 bases). This CDR3 is 15 amino acids long. In germline, CDR1 is SGHNT, CDR2 YYREEE (reference sequence). V was trimmed by 2 bases and J by 2 bases, leaving 8 bases between them. In DNA form, the CDR3 reads TGTGCCAGCAGCTTAACGGGAACTGGGGCCAACGTCCTGACTTTC. Its protein product is CASSLTGTGANVLTF.

In nucleotides, the CDR3 is TGTGCCAGCAGCTTATTTCAGGCCCCCTACTATGGCTACACCTTC. Protein: CASSLFQAPYYGYTF. The rearrangement links TRBV11-2 to TRBJ1-2; D not resolved. This CDR3 comprises 15 residues. CDR1 and CDR2 (germline): SGHAT, FQNNGV. V lost 2 bases and J 3 bases, leaving 13 bases between the germline ends.

This clone has a handful of counts. This chain links TRBV5-1 with TRBJ2-7; 11 positions agree with TRBD2. J lost 4 bases, V lost 5 bases, and 8 bases had no gene match. The CDR3 length is 15 residues. Germline V gene sequence: CDR1 SGHRS, CDR2 YFSETQ. The DNA of the CDR3 is TGCGCCAGCAGAACCGGGACTAGCGGCTTGTACGAGCAGTACTTC. Translated: CASRTGTSGLYEQYF. Full variable domain (remainder filled in from reference TRBV5-1 and TRBJ2-7): KAGVTQTPRYLIKTRGQQVTLSCSPISGHRSVSWYQQTPGQGLQFLFEYFSETQRNKGNFPGRFSGRQFSNSRSEMNVSTLELGDSALYLCASRTGTSGLYEQYFGPGTRLTVT.

The rearrangement uses TRBV4-3 and TRBJ2-7, with D tentatively TRBD1 (6 bases). The germline V and J ends were trimmed by 3 bases and 5 bases, with 17 bases remaining between them. Germline-derived CDR1 and CDR2 are LGHNA and YSLEER. CDR3 length: 15 residues. The CDR3 sequence: CASSQVWTVLDEQYF. In nucleotides, the CDR3 is TGCGCCAGCAGCCAGGTCTGGACAGTTCTCGACGAGCAGTACTTC.

The CDR3 sequence: CASSIAPGYRTNYGYTF. For the CDR3, the DNA is TGTGCCAGTAGTATCGCCCCAGGTTACCGAACTAACTATGGCTACACCTTC. The chain combines TRBV19 with TRBJ1-2; D is unresolved. CDR1 is LNHDA and CDR2 is SQIVND in the germline V gene (reference sequence). Trimming shortened V by 3 bases and J by 0 bases, and 17 bases separated the two germline ends. The CDR3 is made up of 17 amino acids.

V and J are TRBV5-6 and TRBJ2-2, with D possibly being TRBD2 (6 bases). The CDR3 covers 14 residues. Between the trimmed V and J ends, which lost 2 bases and 6 bases, there was a span of 11 bases. CDR1 is SGHDT and CDR2 is YYEEEE in the germline V gene. CDR3: CASSLRWEAGELFF. The CDR3 nucleotides are TGTGCCAGCAGCTTACGGTGGGAGGCCGGGGAGCTGTTTTTT.

This clone was seen more than once but under ten times. The rearrangement links TRBV5-1 to TRBJ2-3, with D hard to call. Germline V CDR1 and CDR2: SGHRS, YFSETQ. CDR3 length: 13 residues. V lost 1 base to trimming and J lost 1 base, with 4 bases between them. In nucleotides, the CDR3 is TGCGCCAGCAGCTTGCAGGGCACAGATACGCAGTATTTT. Its protein product is CASSLQGTDTQYF.

V is TRBV25-1 and J is TRBJ1-2; TRBD1 might be the D (5 bases). CDR1 and CDR2 from the germline V gene are MGHDK and SYGVNS. This CDR3 contains 12 residues. V shed 7 bases and J shed 10 bases, with 16 bases lying between them. The CDR3 DNA is TGTGCCAGCAAGTCGGTACGGGGGGACTACACCTTC. Protein sequence: CASKSVRGDYTF.

The J gene is TRBJ2-7, the V gene TRBV11-2; D remains ambiguous. Trimming left V 2 bases short and J 2 bases short, with 4 bases between. Germline values: CDR1 SGHAT, CDR2 FQNNGV. This CDR3 is built from 12 residues. CDR3 loop: CASSLTTYEQYF. The CDR3 nucleotides read TGTGCCAGCAGCTTAACAACCTACGAGCAGTACTTC.

This clone turned up a few times. V gene TRBV11-2 combines with J gene TRBJ2-1; D unclear. V dropped 5 bases and J dropped 7 bases, with 3 bases sitting between them. The V gene's germline CDR1 is SGHAT and CDR2 FQNNGV. The CDR3 covers 10 residues. CDR3 sequence: CASSGNEQFF. CDR3 DNA sequence: TGTGCCAGCAGCGGAAATGAGCAGTTCTTC.

This chain joins TRBV25-1 and TRBJ2-1; the D gene could be TRBD1 or TRBD2 (7 bases each). CDR1 and CDR2 from the germline V gene are MGHDK and SYGVNS. V dropped 1 base and J dropped 8 bases, with 15 bases sitting between them. CDR3 size: 15 residues. The CDR3: CASSEWDSREDEQFF. CDR3 nucleotides: TGTGCCAGCAGTGAATGGGACAGCCGGGAGGATGAGCAGTTCTTC.

This clone was observed a few times. The gene calls are TRBV2 and TRBJ2-7; D possibly corresponds to TRBD2 (5 bases). V dropped 4 bases and J dropped 1 base, with 5 bases sitting between them. In germline, CDR1 is SNHLY, CDR2 FYNNEI. The CDR3 has 12 residues. The CDR3 here is CASSGGSYEQYF. DNA for the CDR3: TGTGCCAGCAGTGGCGGGTCCTACGAGCAGTACTTC. Using reference TRBV2 and TRBJ2-7 for the parts outside the CDR3, the full variable domain is EPEVTQTPSHQVTQMGQEVILRCVPISNHLYFYWYRQILGQKVEFLVSFYNNEISEKSEIFDDQFSVERPDGSNFTLKIRSTKLEDSAMYFCASSGGSYEQYFGPGTRLTVT.

The rearrangement joins TRBV19 to TRBJ1-1; 7 nucleotides align to TRBD1. From germline, CDR1 is LNHDA and CDR2 SQIVND (reference sequence). V was pared by 7 bases and J by 4 bases, with 6 bases of the junction left unmatched. The CDR3 consists of 13 residues. The CDR3 region is CASIRSGGTEAFF. DNA of the CDR3: TGTGCCAGTATTCGCTCAGGGGGCACTGAAGCTTTCTTT.

Only one count was recorded for this clone. The chain links TRBV4-1 to TRBJ1-4; D gene uncertain. Germline-derived CDR1 and CDR2 are MGHRA and YSYEKL. This CDR3 is built from 15 residues. V gave up 4 bases and J gave up 7 bases, with 16 bases separating them. Here the CDR3 reads CASSPHVFYAEKLFF. The CDR3 nucleotides are TGCGCCAGCAGCCCCCACGTATTCTATGCTGAAAAACTGTTTTTT.

The J gene is TRBJ2-7, the V gene TRBV4-3; 9 bases fit TRBD2. The germline gives CDR1 LGHNA, CDR2 YSLEER. This CDR3 region has 14 residues. V lost 4 bases to trimming and J lost 2 bases; unmatched junction nucleotides: 3. The CDR3 reads CASSPGLAAYEQYF. As DNA, the CDR3 is TGCGCCAGCAGCCCGGGACTAGCAGCCTACGAGCAGTACTTC.

This chain uses TRBV27 with TRBJ2-3; possibly TRBD1 or TRBD2 for D (5 bases each). This CDR3 has 16 amino acids. Germline lookup yields CDR1 MNHEY and CDR2 SMNVEV (reference sequence). The germline V and J ends were trimmed by 6 bases and 5 bases, with 21 bases remaining between them. The CDR3 loop reads CASSRLAGTGRDTQYF. CDR3 DNA sequence: TGTGCCAGCAGCCGACTCGCCGGGACGGGAAGAGATACGCAGTATTTT.

The sample holds one count of this clone. The chain employs TRBV13 and TRBJ1-1; D is possibly TRBD1 (5 bases). Trimming shortened V by 4 bases and J by 1 base, and 10 bases separated the two germline ends. This CDR3 region has 14 residues. Germline V CDR1 and CDR2: PRHDT, FYEKMQ (reference sequence). CDR3 coding DNA: TGTGCCAGCAGCTACCTTGGACAGAACACTGAAGCTTTCTTT. It codes for CASSYLGQNTEAFF.

The table lists this clone with a few counts. The chain links TRBV7-2 to TRBJ1-1; D unclear. The CDR3 covers 16 residues. Between the trimmed V and J ends, which lost 2 bases and 6 bases, there was a span of 19 bases. Germline lookup yields CDR1 SGHTA and CDR2 FQGNSA. In nucleotides, the CDR3 is TGTGCCAGCAGCTTATGGGCGAAGAGGGTTGGGGCTGAAGCTTTCTTT. It is translated as CASSLWAKRVGAEAFF.

This chain connects TRBV4-1 to TRBJ1-2; TRBD1 agrees at 8 bases. V was clipped by 0 bases and J by 4 bases; unmatched bases: 4. The CDR3 loop spans 15 amino acids. Germline V CDR1 and CDR2: MGHRA, YSYEKL. Here the CDR3 DNA reads TGCGCCAGCAGCCAAGAGAGGACAGGGACCTATGGCTACACCTTC. It specifies CASSQERTGTYGYTF.

This chain links TRBV7-8 with TRBJ1-6; D gene uncertain. Trimming took off 2 bases at V and 7 bases at J, with 12 bases between the two ends. CDR1 is SGHVS, CDR2 FQNEAQ, per germline. The CDR3 runs to 15 residues. CDR3 loop: CASSLLDGLNSPLHF. CDR3 nucleotide sequence: TGTGCCAGCAGCTTATTGGACGGATTGAATTCACCCCTCCACTTT.

This clone has a single count. The rearrangement uses TRBV5-1 and TRBJ2-5; D is uncertain. V was shortened by 4 bases and J by 1 base, with 2 bases between the two germline ends. Germline CDR1 reads SGHRS; CDR2 reads YFSETQ. This CDR3 comprises 11 residues. The CDR3 DNA reads TGCGCCAGCAGCATCCAAGAGACCCAGTACTTC. Its translation is CASSIQETQYF.

This clone was picked up one time. The rearrangement links TRBV13 to TRBJ2-2; 8 bases agree with TRBD2. Germline V gene data show CDR1 as PRHDT and CDR2 as FYEKMQ (reference sequence). J lost 8 bases, V lost 4 bases, and 6 bases had no gene match. The CDR3 length is 14 residues. CDR3 in DNA: TGTGCCAGCAGCTCGGCGGGGGGCACGGGGGAGCTGTTTTTT. Its protein is CASSSAGGTGELFF.

J is TRBJ2-7 and V is TRBV7-6; D gene uncertain. Germline-derived CDR1 and CDR2 are SGHVS and FNYEAQ. The CDR3 contains 15 residues. The V end lost 1 base, the J end lost 3 bases, and 13 bases lay between the germline ends. The CDR3 sequence: CASSLEVYDLYEQYF. CDR3 nucleotides: TGTGCCAGCAGCTTAGAAGTCTACGACCTCTACGAGCAGTACTTC.

The rearrangement joins TRBV7-8 to TRBJ2-7; TRBD1 aligns across 8 bases. Germline assignment: CDR1 SGHVS and CDR2 FQNEAQ. V lost 5 bases to trimming and J lost 7 bases; unmatched junction nucleotides: 10. This CDR3 is 14 amino acids long. The CDR3 protein is CASSQRTGTREQYF. Written as DNA, the CDR3 is TGTGCCAGCAGCCAAAGGACAGGGACAAGGGAGCAGTACTTC.